This TCR beta chain was identified in a study of monozygotic twins with inflammatory bowel disease. Study-wide results and limits: Among IBD patients, fewer clonotypes were shared with others than among healthy twins, especially with disease activity.

A remark on this clonotype: No antigen is known for it.

Germline V CDR1 and CDR2: SGDLS, YYNGEE. CDR3 length equals 14 residues. One entry per CDR3 protein, without DNA, is what TCRdb gives after re-calling the 5' RACE reads. Its listing shows fewer than 550,000 distinct CDR3 sequences. V and J are TRBV9 and TRBJ2-7; there is no DNA to check the TCRdb D call of TRBD2. The sequence derives from a human donor with ulcerative colitis or Crohn's disease, or a healthy co-twin of an affected twin (not recorded which). Sequencing was carried out using blood. The CDR3 spells CASSPAGITYEQYF.